What follows are 23 T cell receptor beta chains derived from one specimen sequenced in a study of blood T cell repertoires in COVID-19. The table came from immunoSEQ multiplex PCR; TCRdb's copy has only in-frame clones and leaves some out. Here the sample spans roughly 280,000 clones, more than 80% being singletons. The sequenced material came from PBMCs or T cells enriched from blood (not recorded which). Receptors were obtained from a woman in her late teens or twenties who had recovered from COVID-19.

The CDR3 loop reads CASSLMSRGFTEQYF. The CDR3 nucleotides read TGCGCCAGCAGCTTGATGTCGCGGGGGTTCACCGAGCAGTACTTC. The gene calls are TRBV5-1 and TRBJ2-7; 7 bases are shared with TRBD2. This CDR3 comprises 15 residues. Looked up from germline, CDR1 is SGHRS and CDR2 is YFSETQ. The V gene end was trimmed by 1 base and the J gene end by 6 bases; junction bases not matched to a gene: 10.

This chain joins TRBV3-1 (or the pseudogene TRBV3-2) and TRBJ2-1; perhaps TRBD1 as D (5 bases). This CDR3 contains 14 residues. V was clipped by 1 base and J by 5 bases, with 9 bases between them. Germline V lookup: CDR1 LGHDT, CDR2 YNNKEL (reference sequence). CDR3 bases: TGTGCCAGCAGCCAAGGACAGTTGAACAATGAGCAGTTCTTC. Its protein product is CASSQGQLNNEQFF.

The chain uses TRBV10-3 and TRBJ1-2; TRBD1 is a possible D gene (6 bases). The V gene's germline CDR1 is ENHRY and CDR2 SYGVKD. The CDR3 contains 14 residues. Trimming pared 4 bases from V and 5 bases from J, leaving 14 bases between. CDR3 bases: TGTGCCATCAGTGGGACAGTCCAGGGGTATGGCTACACCTTC. It is translated as CAISGTVQGYGYTF.

The table lists this clone with a few counts. The rearrangement joins TRBV2 to TRBJ1-5; D unresolved. Trimming removed 6 bases from V and 5 bases from J, with 11 bases in between. CDR1 is SNHLY and CDR2 is FYNNEI in the germline V gene. The CDR3 extends over 13 amino acids. The CDR3 sequence: CASRTNTDQPQHF. The CDR3 coding sequence is TGTGCCAGCAGGACAAACACCGATCAGCCCCAGCATTTT.

CDR3 DNA sequence: TGCAGCGTTTTTTTTTGGGGACTATCCTATGGCTACACCTTC. It is translated as CSVFFWGLSYGYTF. The genes are TRBV29-1 and TRBJ1-2, with D tentatively TRBD1 (5 bases). CDR1 is SQVTM, CDR2 ANQGSEA, per germline. The length of the CDR3 is 14 residues. Trimming left V 5 bases short and J 4 bases short, with 17 bases between.

V gene TRBV6-5 combines with J gene TRBJ1-4, with D maybe TRBD1 (5 bases). Deletions cut 8 bases from V and 8 bases from J, with 9 bases between. This CDR3 comprises 11 residues. Germline CDR1 reads MNHEY; CDR2 reads SVGAGI. This CDR3 reads CASGAREKLFF. The CDR3 region has the DNA TGTGCCAGCGGGGCTCGGGAAAAACTGTTTTTT.

This clone was counted once. The rearrangement uses TRBV19 and TRBJ1-4; 10 bases align to TRBD1. The germline V gene has CDR1 LNHDA and CDR2 SQIVND (reference sequence). V dropped 3 bases and J dropped 7; count of bases not matched to a gene: 5. The CDR3 has 15 amino acids. CDR3 DNA sequence: TGTGCCAGTAGTATTCCCCGGGACAGGGGTGAAAAACTGTTTTTT. Translation gives CASSIPRDRGEKLFF. Looking up the rest from reference TRBV19 and TRBJ1-4 gives the full variable domain: DGGITQSPKYLFRKEGQNVTLSCEQNLNHDAMYWYRQDPGQGLRLIYYSQIVNDFQKGDIAEGYSVSREKKESFPLTVTSAQKNPTAFYLCASSIPRDRGEKLFFGSGTQLSVL.

J is TRBJ2-1 and V is TRBV5-6, with D possibly being TRBD1 (8 bases). The V gene's germline CDR1 is SGHDT and CDR2 YYEEEE. Trimming cost V 6 bases and J 4 bases, with 20 bases left between them. The CDR3 runs to 16 residues. Here the CDR3 reads CASKLFGQGGYNEQFF. The CDR3 nucleotides read TGTGCCAGCAAGCTATTCGGACAGGGAGGGTACAATGAGCAGTTCTTC.

The genes are TRBV19 and TRBJ2-7, with D maybe TRBD2 (5 bases). The ends were cut back, 5 bases at V and 2 bases at J, with 13 bases in the middle. This CDR3 spans 14 amino acids. The germline V gene has CDR1 LNHDA and CDR2 SQIVND (reference sequence). The CDR3 loop reads CASSLQRPPYEQYF. CDR3 DNA: TGTGCCAGTAGTCTACAGCGGCCGCCCTACGAGCAGTACTTC.

The gene calls are TRBV7-8 and TRBJ2-5; 10 positions match TRBD1. The length of the CDR3 is 16 residues. The V and J ends lost 5 bases and 5 bases, in that order; junction bases with no gene match: 11. The germline CDR1 and CDR2 sequences are SGHVS and FQNEAQ. The CDR3 loop is CASSRYQGQGSETQYF. CDR3 coding DNA: TGTGCCAGCAGCCGATATCAGGGACAGGGGTCGGAGACCCAGTACTTC.

The chain employs TRBV5-4 and TRBJ2-6, with 9 bases matching TRBD2. The trim removed 1 base at V and 0 bases at J, leaving 8 bases unmatched. From germline, CDR1 is SGHNT and CDR2 YYREEE (reference sequence). CDR3 length: 19 amino acids. The CDR3 is CASSLPGLAGTSGANVLTF. The CDR3 nucleotides read TGTGCCAGCAGCTTGCCTGGTCTAGCGGGAACCTCTGGGGCCAACGTCCTGACTTTC.

The CDR3 region has the DNA TGCGCCAGCAGCGCCCGGACAGGGGGCTTGAAGCTGGCTTTCTTT. Translation: CASSARTGGLKLAFF. The chain employs TRBV5-1 and TRBJ1-1, with 11 bases identical to TRBD1. The CDR3 sequence is 15 residues long. Germline values: CDR1 SGHRS, CDR2 YFSETQ. V trimming: 4 bases; J trimming: 11 bases; junction bases outside the gene matches: 13.

To note about this clone: The junction departs from germline at one end; a sequencing error may be responsible. This sequence joins TRBV11-2 and TRBJ2-5, with 8 bases lining up with TRBD2. The CDR3 is 14 residues long. Germline V lookup: CDR1 SGHAT, CDR2 FQNNGV. CDR3 nucleotides: TGTGCCAGCAGCTTAGAGGCGGGGGGCCCCCCGCGGCACTTC. As protein: CASSLEAGGPPRHF.

The chain carries TRBV5-6 and TRBJ1-5; TRBD1 matches at 8 bases. Germline CDR1 SGHDT, CDR2 YYEEEE. The CDR3 is made up of 13 amino acids. The V segment lost 0 bases and the J segment 7 bases; nucleotides outside the gene matches: 0. This CDR3 reads CASSLDRGQPQHF. The CDR3 coding sequence is TGTGCCAGCAGCTTGGACAGGGGGCAGCCCCAGCATTTT.

This chain joins TRBV5-1 and TRBJ2-3; 8 bases align to TRBD1. Trimming removed 3 bases from V and 2 bases from J; junction bases left unmatched: 11. Germline V gene lookup returns CDR1 SGHRS and CDR2 YFSETQ. The CDR3 sequence is 17 residues long. CDR3 protein: CASSSMFPGQVTDTQYF. Here the CDR3 DNA reads TGCGCCAGCAGCTCAATGTTCCCGGGACAGGTCACAGATACGCAGTATTTT.

This clone was seen only a few times. The chain is built from TRBV10-3 and TRBJ2-2; D is perhaps TRBD1 (6 bases). The V gene lost 0 bases and the J gene lost 0 bases, with 8 bases spanning the gap. The CDR3 has 16 residues. The germline V gene has CDR1 ENHRY and CDR2 SYGVKD. Written as DNA, the CDR3 is TGTGCCATCAGTGAGTCGAACAGGGCGAACACCGGGGAGCTGTTTTTT. This gives the protein CAISESNRANTGELFF.

The chain has TRBV7-9 and TRBJ1-1; 8 bases fit TRBD1. The germline CDR1 and CDR2 sequences are SEHNR and FQNEAQ (reference sequence). V shed 4 bases and J 7 bases; nucleotides not matched to a gene: 11. CDR3 size: 15 residues. CDR3 nucleotide sequence: TGTGCCAGCAGCTCGGACGACAGGGGTGGTTTTGAAGCTTTCTTT. Amino acid sequence: CASSSDDRGGFEAFF.

The chain joins TRBV3-1 (or the pseudogene TRBV3-2) to TRBJ2-7, with D uncertain. This CDR3 spans 12 amino acids. In germline, CDR1 is LGHDT, CDR2 YNNKEL (reference sequence). Trimming took off 1 base at V and 6 bases at J, with 7 bases between the two ends. The CDR3 is CASSQAGREQYF. For the CDR3, the DNA is TGTGCCAGCAGCCAAGCAGGCCGCGAGCAGTACTTC.

The chain has TRBV5-1 and TRBJ1-4; TRBD1 aligns across 11 bases. V was pared by 2 bases and J by 8 bases, with 8 bases of the junction left unmatched. CDR3 length: 16 residues. Looked up from germline, CDR1 is SGHRS and CDR2 is YFSETQ. The chain's CDR3 is CASSFIPGQGVEKLFF. CDR3 DNA sequence: TGCGCCAGCAGCTTTATTCCGGGACAGGGGGTGGAAAAACTGTTTTTT.

The count of this clone is one. The J gene is TRBJ1-1, the V gene TRBV21-1; the D call in the table, TRBD1, was not verified against the DNA. TRBV21-1 is a known pseudogene. This CDR3 has 16 amino acids. The CDR3 bases are TGTGCCAGCCTCCGACGGACAGGGGGACCTGAGGGTGAAGCTTTCTTT. Its protein is CASLRRTGGPEGEAFF.

This clone was counted a single time. V is TRBV4-2 and J is TRBJ1-4; 7 nucleotides match TRBD1. Germline V gene lookup returns CDR1 LGHNA and CDR2 YNFKEQ. V lost 4 bases, J lost 3 bases, and 8 bases stayed unmatched. This CDR3 region has 16 residues. Written as DNA, the CDR3 is TGTGCCAGCAGCCCGGGACACCAGGGGGCTAATGAAAAACTGTTTTTT. This gives the protein CASSPGHQGANEKLFF.

The genes are TRBV12-3 or TRBV12-4 and TRBJ2-1; 9 positions match TRBD2. The V gene end was trimmed by 7 bases and the J gene end by 7 bases; junction bases not matched to a gene: 5. This CDR3 contains 13 residues. This CDR3 is CASIGGGGNEQFF. The CDR3 coding sequence is TGTGCCAGCATCGGCGGGGGGGGGAATGAGCAGTTCTTC.

The chain is built from TRBV30 and TRBJ1-2; TRBD1 matches 7 bases. The germline V gene encodes CDR1 GTSNPN and CDR2 SVGIG (reference sequence). There are 14 residues in the CDR3. V dropped 0 bases and J dropped 4; count of bases not matched to a gene: 5. The CDR3 region has the DNA TGTGCCTGGAGTGTAAGGGGGCGCGGCTATGGCTACACCTTC. This sequence encodes CAWSVRGRGYGYTF. Full variable domain (missing parts from reference TRBV30 and TRBJ1-2): SQTIHQWPATLVQPVGSPLSLECTVEGTSNPNLYWYRQAAGRGLQLLFYSVGIGQISSEVPQNLSASRPQDRQFILSSKKLLLSDSGFYLCAWSVRGRGYGYTFGSGTRLTVV.